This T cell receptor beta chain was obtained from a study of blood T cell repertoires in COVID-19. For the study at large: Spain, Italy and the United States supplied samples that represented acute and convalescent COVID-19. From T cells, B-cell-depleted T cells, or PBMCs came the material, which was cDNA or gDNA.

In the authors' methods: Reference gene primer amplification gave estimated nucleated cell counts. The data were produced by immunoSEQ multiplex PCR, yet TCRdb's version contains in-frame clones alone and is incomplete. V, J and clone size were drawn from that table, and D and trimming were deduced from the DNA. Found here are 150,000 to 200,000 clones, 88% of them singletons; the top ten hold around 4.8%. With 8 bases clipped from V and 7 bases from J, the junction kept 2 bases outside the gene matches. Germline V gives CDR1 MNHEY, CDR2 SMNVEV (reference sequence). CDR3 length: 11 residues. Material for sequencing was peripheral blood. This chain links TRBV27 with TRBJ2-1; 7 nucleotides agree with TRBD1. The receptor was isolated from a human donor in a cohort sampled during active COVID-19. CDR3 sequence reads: CASAQGNEQFF. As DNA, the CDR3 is TGTGCCAGCGCACAGGGGAATGAGCAGTTCTTC.